Below, 10 T cell receptor beta chains from the same sample are listed, as sequenced in a study of blood T cell repertoires in COVID-19. Here immunoSEQ multiplex PCR was the method, and the copy in TCRdb shows in-frame clones only, minus some. Of about 160,000 clones listed, about nine tenths were seen once; the top ten hold 3% to 4.5%. Sequenced: peripheral blood. The receptors were gathered from an older woman who had recovered from COVID-19.

The chain joins TRBV5-1 to TRBJ2-3; D perhaps matches TRBD2 (6 bases). CDR1 is SGHRS and CDR2 is YFSETQ in the germline V gene. Trimming took off 3 bases at V and 2 bases at J, with 10 bases between the two ends. The CDR3 totals 14 residues. CDR3 sequence (DNA): TGCGCCAGCAGCTCTGCGGGGACCACAGATACGCAGTATTTT. Its protein is CASSSAGTTDTQYF.

The chain links TRBV19 to TRBJ2-4, with D maybe TRBD2 (6 bases). Germline CDR1 is LNHDA and CDR2 is SQIVND (reference sequence). V gave up 6 bases and J gave up 0 bases, with 12 bases separating them. The CDR3 loop spans 15 amino acids. CDR3 in DNA: TGTGCCAGTAGCCCTAGCGAGCTAGCCAAAAACATTCAGTACTTC. Protein sequence: CASSPSELAKNIQYF. The entire variable domain, with the rest obtained from reference TRBV19 and TRBJ2-4, is as follows: DGGITQSPKYLFRKEGQNVTLSCEQNLNHDAMYWYRQDPGQGLRLIYYSQIVNDFQKGDIAEGYSVSREKKESFPLTVTSAQKNPTAFYLCASSPSELAKNIQYFGAGTRLSVL.

This chain connects TRBV7-9 to TRBJ2-7, with 8 bases identical to TRBD1. Germline loops: CDR1 SEHNR, CDR2 FQNEAQ (reference sequence). The V and J ends lost 8 bases and 5 bases, in that order; junction bases with no gene match: 2. The CDR3 contains 11 residues. The CDR3 DNA is TGTGCCAGCCGGGGACAGGACGAGCAGTACTTC. Protein sequence: CASRGQDEQYF.

The chain couples TRBV30 to TRBJ1-2, with D possibly matching TRBD1 (6 bases). From germline, CDR1 is GTSNPN and CDR2 SVGIG (reference sequence). This CDR3 comprises 13 residues. Trimming removed 5 bases from V and 7 bases from J, with 17 bases in between. The CDR3 DNA reads TGTGCCTGGGCGGACAGCGGTCGGGCTGGCTACACCTTC. Encoded protein: CAWADSGRAGYTF.

The chain couples TRBV5-1 to TRBJ2-2, with TRBD2 matching 10 bases. Germline V lookup: CDR1 SGHRS, CDR2 YFSETQ. CDR3 length: 16 residues. V lost 4 bases and J lost 7; bases outside the gene matches: 10. In DNA form, the CDR3 reads TGCGCCAGCAGCACGTCGGGACTAGCGCTGGGCGGGGAGCTGTTTTTT. Encoded protein: CASSTSGLALGGELFF.

In its sample, this clone was seen once. This chain joins TRBV19 and TRBJ1-6, with a tentative D call TRBD1 (5 bases). Germline CDR1 LNHDA, CDR2 SQIVND (reference sequence). This CDR3 is built from 14 residues. Trimming removed 5 bases at V and 9 bases at J, with 14 bases between. CDR3 sequence reads: CASSSGFRGSPLHF. CDR3 nucleotides: TGTGCCAGTAGTTCCGGGTTTAGGGGTTCACCCCTCCACTTT.

V and J are TRBV5-1 and TRBJ2-3; TRBD2 might be the D (6 bases). Trimming removed 4 bases from V and 6 bases from J, with 12 bases in between. This CDR3 contains 13 residues. Germline V CDR1 and CDR2: SGHRS, YFSETQ. CDR3 residues: CASSRGGPDTQYF. CDR3 sequence (DNA): TGCGCCAGCAGCCGCGGAGGGCCGGATACGCAGTATTTT.

The DNA for the CDR3 is TGTGCCAGCAGCTTGGTACAGCATGAAGCTTTCTTT. It encodes CASSLVQHEAFF. The chain is built from TRBV5-6 and TRBJ1-1; D remains ambiguous. Between the trimmed V and J ends, which lost 0 bases and 7 bases, there was a span of 7 bases. CDR1 and CDR2 (germline): SGHDT, YYEEEE. The length of the CDR3 is 12 residues. Based on the CDR3 plus reference TRBV5-6 and TRBJ1-1, the full variable domain is DAGVTQSPTHLIKTRGQQVTLRCSPKSGHDTVSWYQQALGQGPQFIFQYYEEEERQRGNFPDRFSGHQFPNYSSELNVNALLLGDSALYLCASSLVQHEAFFGQGTRLTVV.

The gene calls are TRBV19 and TRBJ2-1; TRBD2 agrees at 10 bases. CDR1 is LNHDA, CDR2 SQIVND, per germline (reference sequence). This CDR3 is built from 16 residues. V shed 7 bases, J shed 6 bases, and the junction held 12 bases outside the gene matches. The CDR3 spells CASTREGLAALNEQFF. CDR3 nucleotides: TGTGCCAGTACCCGTGAAGGACTAGCGGCCCTCAATGAGCAGTTCTTC.

The chain joins TRBV27 to TRBJ2-1, with 7 positions matching TRBD1. The V and J ends lost 3 bases and 4 bases, in that order; junction bases with no gene match: 0. Germline CDR1 is MNHEY and CDR2 is SMNVEV (reference sequence). The CDR3 sequence is 13 residues long. CDR3 sequence (DNA): TGTGCCAGCAGTTTGGGACAGTACAATGAGCAGTTCTTC. Translating gives CASSLGQYNEQFF.